This entry describes one T cell receptor (beta chain). Its antigen remains unknown. These data are taken from a study of T cell repertoires in cytomegalovirus infection. General study points: Dominating the ex vivo response were HLA-C-restricted CMV-specific TCR beta clonotypes.

Using its own MiXCR run on the reads, TCRdb lists one record per CDR3 protein. The sample lists more than 150,000 distinct CDR3 sequences, roughly a fifth occurring once. Sequencing was done on a sample of PBMCs. This receptor was taken from a human donor in good health (CMV status not recorded). Some clones in this sample may be carry-over from other donors' samples.

The CDR3 DNA sequence: TGCAGCGTGGGGGACACCTACGAGCAGTACTTC. This translates into CSVGDTYEQYF. The V gene is TRBV29-1, the J gene TRBJ2-7; TRBD1 might be the D (6 bases). This CDR3 is 11 amino acids long. Germline lookup yields CDR1 SQVTM and CDR2 ANQGSEA. Trimming took 6 bases from V and 2 from J, leaving 8 bases between them.